This TCR beta chain was documented in a study of CD8+CD57+ T cells in acquired aplastic anemia. The patients chosen for sequencing had shown expansion of CD8+CD57+ cells (detected by flow cytometry). CDR3 and TCR beta VDJ profiling relied on genomic DNA as the template. Using its own MiXCR run on the reads, TCRdb lists one record per CDR3 protein. The sample carries roughly 250,000 distinct CDR3 sequences, approximately 50% recorded once. Trimming pared 6 bases from V and 2 bases from J, leaving 10 bases between. Germline CDR1 is LNHDA and CDR2 is SQIVND (reference sequence). This CDR3 is built from 13 residues.

The sample comprised sorted CD4+, CD8+, or CD8+CD57+ T cells (not recorded which) from PBMCs. The chain couples TRBV19 to TRBJ1-2; the D gene is possibly TRBD1 (6 bases). This receptor was taken from a human donor with aplastic anemia. The CDR3 DNA is TGTGCCAGTAGAGAACAGGGCAACTATGGCTACACCTTC. Amino acids: CASREQGNYGYTF.